The T cell receptor (beta chain) described here comes from a study of T cells in Graves' hyperthyroidism and ophthalmopathy. TCR beta CDR3 regions were amplified from RNA. An initial round of RT-PCR targeting the TCR CDR3 relied on the HTBI primer set. One entry per CDR3 protein results from TCRdb running MiXCR on the multiplex PCR reads. The sample contains 690,000 or so distinct CDR3 sequences, 18% of which appear only once. The TCR comes from a woman aged 50 to 60 with Graves' hyperthyroidism that later progressed to Graves' ophthalmopathy. The sample taken for sequencing was blood.

The DNA of the CDR3 is TGTGCCAGCAGCTCAAAGGGTTCCGGGGAGCTGTTTTTT. This gives the protein CASSSKGSGELFF. The chain combines TRBV5-6 with TRBJ2-2; D is uncertain. CDR3 length: 13 amino acids. Trimming cost V 3 bases and J 6 bases, with 9 bases left between them. Germline lookup yields CDR1 SGHDT and CDR2 YYEEEE.